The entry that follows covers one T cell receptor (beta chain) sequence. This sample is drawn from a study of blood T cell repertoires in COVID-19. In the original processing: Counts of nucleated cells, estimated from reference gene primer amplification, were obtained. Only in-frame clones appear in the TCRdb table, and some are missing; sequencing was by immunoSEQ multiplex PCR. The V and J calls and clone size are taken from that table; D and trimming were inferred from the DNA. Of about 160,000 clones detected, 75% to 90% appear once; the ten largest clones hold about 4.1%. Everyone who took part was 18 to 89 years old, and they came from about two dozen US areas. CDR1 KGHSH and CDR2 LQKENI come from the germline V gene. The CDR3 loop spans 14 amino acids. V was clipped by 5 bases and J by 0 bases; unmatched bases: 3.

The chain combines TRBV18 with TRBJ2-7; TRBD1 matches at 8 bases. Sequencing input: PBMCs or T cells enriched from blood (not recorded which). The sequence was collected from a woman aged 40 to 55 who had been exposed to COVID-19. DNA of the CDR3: TGTGCCAGCTCAACCGGGACAGGCTCCTACGAGCAGTACTTC. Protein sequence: CASSTGTGSYEQYF.